The 27 T cell receptor beta chains in this list originate from one sample, sequenced in a study of T cell clonality in common variable immunodeficiency. The method was immunoSEQ multiplex PCR; TCRdb's version includes in-frame clones alone and lacks a portion of them. This set yields about 40,000 clones and no singletons; the top ten hold roughly 1.9%. The sample consisted of peripheral blood mononuclear cells. The source of these receptors is a person aged 18 to 75 in good health.

The table lists this clone with many counts. The read terminates 3 residues before the CDR3 end, so the remaining end is supplied by the germline J gene. The genes are TRBV14 and TRBJ2-5; D gene uncertain. V lost 0 bases and J lost 4, with 12 bases in between. This CDR3 has 15 amino acids. CDR1 and CDR2 (germline): SGHDN, FVKESK. The CDR3 bases that were read are TGTGCCAGCAGCCAAGACCTCAGAAGGGTAGAGACC. Protein sequence: CASSQDLRRVET. The entire CDR3 protein is CASSQDLRRVETQYF.

A note on this clone: Given a far larger clone just one base away, this is likely a sequencing read error. The read stops 3 residues short of the end of the CDR3; the missing end is completed from the germline J gene. V usage is TRBV30 and J usage is TRBJ1-4; maybe TRBD1 (5 bases). Germline CDR1 is GTSNPN and CDR2 is SVGIG (reference sequence). CDR3 length: 15 residues. CDR3 DNA, as far as it was read: TGTGCCCGGAGTGTAGGAGCAGGGTCGAATGAAAAA. Encoded protein: CARSVGAGSNEK. The entire CDR3 sequence reads CARSVGAGSNEKLFF.

This clone was picked up a small number of times. The read ends 3 residues shy of where the CDR3 ends; the end is completed using the germline J gene. The rearrangement links TRBV19 to TRBJ1-2; a possible D gene is TRBD1 (5 bases). CDR3 size: 16 residues. CDR1 and CDR2 from the germline V gene are LNHDA and SQIVND (reference sequence). The DNA read from the CDR3 is TGTGCCAGTAGTATGTTGACGGGAGGGGTACGGAACATC. Protein: CASSMLTGGVRNI. The entire CDR3 is CASSMLTGGVRNIYTF. Combining the CDR3 with reference TRBV19 and TRBJ1-2 gives the whole variable domain DGGITQSPKYLFRKEGQNVTLSCEQNLNHDAMYWYRQDPGQGLRLIYYSQIVNDFQKGDIAEGYSVSREKKESFPLTVTSAQKNPTAFYLCASSMLTGGVRNIYTFGSGTRLTVV.

This clone was counted many times. The observed sequence ends 3 residues before the CDR3 terminus, with the missing tail filled in from the germline J gene. The chain carries TRBV20-1 and TRBJ2-3; 10 bases fit TRBD2. Germline values: CDR1 DFQATT, CDR2 SNEGSKA (reference sequence). The CDR3 is 15 residues long. The CDR3 DNA, read in part, is TGCAGTGCCTTATTAGCGGGGGGAACCGGGGAGACG. Protein: CSALLAGGTGET. The whole CDR3 protein is CSALLAGGTGETQYF.

At least ten counts were recorded for this clone. The CDR3 extends 3 residues past the end of the read, so its final part is completed from the germline J gene. V and J are TRBV19 and TRBJ2-3, with a possible D match to TRBD2 (5 bases). The CDR3 has 15 residues. Germline-derived CDR1 and CDR2 are LNHDA and SQIVND (reference sequence). V lost 5 bases, J lost 1 base, and 13 bases lay in between. CDR3 bases read: TGTGCCAGTAGTGACCGGACTGGAGGCACAGATACG. Protein product: CASSDRTGGTDT. The entire CDR3 is CASSDRTGGTDTQYF.

This clone was picked up many times. The CDR3 goes on 3 residues after the read ends, and that part is filled in from the germline J gene. The chain carries TRBV18 and TRBJ2-5, with 7 nucleotides matching TRBD1. Germline V lookup: CDR1 KGHSH, CDR2 LQKENI. V gave up 4 bases and J gave up 5 bases; unmatched junction bases: 7. The CDR3 is made up of 14 amino acids. CDR3 DNA, as far as it was read: TGTGCCAGCTCACGACAGGGCGGGCGGGAGACC. Its protein is CASSRQGGRET. The whole CDR3 protein reads CASSRQGGRETQYF.

This clone was counted ten times or more. The read halts 3 residues ahead of the CDR3 end, with the missing end drawn from the germline J gene. The chain has TRBV3-1 (or the pseudogene TRBV3-2) and TRBJ2-3; 8 bases fit TRBD2. Trimming took 4 bases from V and 1 from J; bases not matched to a gene: 7. This CDR3 spans 16 amino acids. Germline V gene data show CDR1 as LGHDT and CDR2 as YNNKEL (reference sequence). CDR3 bases read: TGTGCCAGCAGCCTAGCGGGGAAAATAGGCACAGATACG. Its protein is CASSLAGKIGTDT. In full, the CDR3 reads CASSLAGKIGTDTQYF.

There are many counts of this clone. Incomplete CDR3 DNA: TGTGCCAGCGCTGGAGGGGACACTGAA. Translated: CASAGGDTE. The entire CDR3 protein is CASAGGDTEAFF. The chain has TRBV11-2 and TRBJ1-1; weak D call: TRBD1 (5 bases). The read ends 3 residues shy of where the CDR3 ends; the end is completed using the germline J gene. This CDR3 has 12 amino acids. Germline V gene data show CDR1 as SGHAT and CDR2 as FQNNGV. V lost 8 bases, J lost 3 bases, and 10 bases lay in between.

This clone was observed many times. Read data end 3 residues before the CDR3 end; the end is taken from the germline J gene. The rearrangement links TRBV30 to TRBJ2-1, with 8 positions matching TRBD2. The CDR3 runs to 15 residues. The germline gives CDR1 GTSNPN, CDR2 SVGIG (reference sequence). Trimming took 0 bases from V and 9 from J; bases not matched to a gene: 10. The CDR3 bases that were read are TGTGCCTGGAGTGTACATCCCAGCGGGGGAGGTGAG. It translates to CAWSVHPSGGGE. The entire CDR3 protein is CAWSVHPSGGGEQFF.

This clone showed up many times. The DNA ends 3 residues before the CDR3 does, and the rest of the CDR3 is filled in from the germline J gene. The genes are TRBV19 and TRBJ2-1, with a tentative D call TRBD1 (6 bases). This CDR3 region has 15 residues. The ends were cut back, 6 bases at V and 0 bases at J, with 12 bases in the middle. Per the germline V gene, CDR1 is LNHDA and CDR2 is SQIVND (reference sequence). CDR3 DNA, as far as it was read: TGTGCCAGTAGCAGGACAGTTAGCTCCTACAATGAG. It yields the protein CASSRTVSSYNE. The whole CDR3 protein reads CASSRTVSSYNEQFF.

In this sample, this clone turned up many times. CDR3 DNA, as far as it was read: TGTGCCAGCAGCCAATCAGGCTACGAG. Protein sequence: CASSQSGYE. The full CDR3 protein reads CASSQSGYEQYF. The rearrangement joins TRBV16 to TRBJ2-7; no definite D call. The read comes to an end 3 residues before the CDR3 does, leaving the germline J gene to fill in the end. The germline CDR1 and CDR2 sequences are KGHSY and FQNENV. The V end lost 0 bases, the J end lost 3 bases, and 3 bases lay between the germline ends. CDR3 length equals 12 residues.

There are many counts of this clone. Read coverage stops 3 residues before the CDR3 terminus; the germline J gene supplies the remainder. The chain is built from TRBV7-2 and TRBJ1-2, with a tentative D call TRBD1 (5 bases). Germline CDR1 is SGHTA and CDR2 is FQGNSA. CDR3 length equals 13 residues. V lost 1 base to trimming and J lost 7 bases, with 10 bases between them. The CDR3 bases that were read are TGTGCCAGCAGCTTAGTACCCCAGGGTGGC. Residues: CASSLVPQGG. The whole CDR3 is CASSLVPQGGYTF. Full variable domain (rest looked up from reference TRBV7-2 and TRBJ1-2): GAGVSQSPSNKVTEKGKDVELRCDPISGHTALYWYRQSLGQGLEFLIYFQGNSAPDKSGLPSDRFSAERTGGSVSTLTIQRTQQEDSAVYLCASSLVPQGGYTFGSGTRLTVV.

This clone was counted ten times or more. With the read ending 3 residues before the CDR3 end, the germline J gene is used to fill in that end. J is TRBJ2-1 and V is TRBV12-5; no clear D. The CDR3 totals 14 residues. Looked up from germline, CDR1 is LGHNT and CDR2 is FRNRAP. V was shortened by 3 bases and J by 7 bases, with 13 bases between the two germline ends. The sequenced CDR3 bases are TGTGCTAGTGGTTTAGGGTTTCCGTGGAATGAG. Residues: CASGLGFPWNE. The whole CDR3 reads CASGLGFPWNEQFF.

Many counts were recorded for this clone. The CDR3 end falls 3 residues outside the read, so it is completed with the germline J gene. The gene calls are TRBV4-1 and TRBJ2-1; 10 positions match TRBD1. Germline trimming cut 2 bases from V and 3 bases from J; bases unmatched to any gene: 7. This CDR3 comprises 17 residues. Germline values: CDR1 MGHRA, CDR2 YSYEKL. CDR3 residues: CASSQTGTGDFYNEQFF. The CDR3 bases that were read are TGCGCCAGCAGCCAAACCGGGACAGGGGATTTCTACAATGAG.

The table lists this clone with many counts. Read coverage stops 3 residues before the CDR3 terminus; the germline J gene supplies the remainder. The V call is TRBV5-1, the J call TRBJ2-1, with 9 positions matching TRBD2. The junction had 7 bases not matched to a gene; V was cut back by 7 bases and J by 5 bases. The CDR3 contains 14 residues. Per the germline V gene, CDR1 is SGHRS and CDR2 is YFSETQ. This CDR3 is CASEPGLANNEQFF. CDR3 DNA, as far as it was read: TGCGCCAGCGAACCGGGACTAGCCAACAATGAG. The full variable domain, its missing parts supplied by reference TRBV5-1 and TRBJ2-1, is KAGVTQTPRYLIKTRGQQVTLSCSPISGHRSVSWYQQTPGQGLQFLFEYFSETQRNKGNFPGRFSGRQFSNSRSEMNVSTLELGDSALYLCASEPGLANNEQFFGPGTRLTVL.

This clone has a handful of counts. From the germline J gene comes the end of the CDR3, since the read stops 3 residues before it. The chain is built from TRBV6-1 and TRBJ2-2; tentative D call: TRBD1 (6 bases). This CDR3 contains 17 residues. Germline V gene data show CDR1 as MNHNS and CDR2 as SASEGT. The part of the CDR3 DNA that was read is TGTGCCAGCAGTGAACCCTCCGGGCCCTTGGGGGCCAACGTG. Protein sequence: CASSEPSGPLGANV. The full CDR3 reads CASSEPSGPLGANVLFF.

Concerning this clone itself: The observed sequence ends 3 residues before the CDR3 terminus, with the missing tail filled in from the germline J gene. V usage is TRBV11-2 and J usage is TRBJ1-6; D gene unclear. The CDR3 spans 14 residues. Germline CDR1 and CDR2: SGHAT and FQNNGV. Trimming stripped 2 bases from V and 5 bases from J, with 7 bases between. CDR3 DNA (partial): TGTGCCAGCAGCTTAAGCAATAATAATTCACCC. It yields the protein CASSLSNNNSP. The full CDR3 reads CASSLSNNNSPLHF.

This clone was detected ten times or more. Coverage ceases 3 residues before the CDR3 finishes, and the germline J gene fills in the end. The chain carries TRBV13 and TRBJ2-2, with D tentatively TRBD2 (6 bases). There are 13 residues in the CDR3. Germline lookup yields CDR1 PRHDT and CDR2 FYEKMQ (reference sequence). V lost 6 bases and J lost 7, with 12 bases in between. Incomplete CDR3 DNA: TGTGCCAGCAGACCGTCGGAGGGCGGGGAG. Residues: CASRPSEGGE. The entire CDR3 reads CASRPSEGGELFF.

This clone was recorded many times. The sequence runs out 3 residues before the end of the CDR3; the remainder is reconstructed from the germline J gene. The rearrangement links TRBV19 to TRBJ1-6; possibly TRBD1 for D (6 bases). V was clipped by 7 bases and J by 5 bases, with 15 bases between them. Germline CDR1 is LNHDA and CDR2 is SQIVND (reference sequence). The length of the CDR3 is 15 residues. The sequenced part of the CDR3 DNA is TGTGCCAGTACCCTAGGGCCAGGGGATAATTCACCC. Protein: CASTLGPGDNSP. The CDR3 reads in full as CASTLGPGDNSPLHF.

Remarks on this clone: The missing CDR3 end, 3 residues past where the read stops, is filled in from the germline J gene. The chain carries TRBV11-3 and TRBJ1-1; D perhaps matches TRBD1 (6 bases). The V gene's germline CDR1 is SGHNT and CDR2 YENEEA. The CDR3 has 14 residues. The V end lost 5 bases, the J end lost 2 bases, and 12 bases lay between the germline ends. The CDR3 reads CASSQGPGNTEAFF. CDR3 DNA (partial): TGTGCCAGCAGCCAGGGGCCGGGAAACACTGAA.

This clone has at least ten counts. The read stops 3 residues short of the end of the CDR3; the missing end is completed from the germline J gene. This chain links TRBV5-1 with TRBJ2-1; 13 positions match TRBD2. There are 15 residues in the CDR3. The germline CDR1 and CDR2 sequences are SGHRS and YFSETQ. V lost 4 bases and J lost 7; bases outside the gene matches: 5. The covered CDR3 bases are TGCGCCAGCAGCACTAGCGGGAGGGCCGAGAATGAG. Amino acids: CASSTSGRAENE. The CDR3, in full, reads CASSTSGRAENEQFF.

This clone has ten or more counts. Read coverage stops 3 residues before the CDR3 terminus; the germline J gene supplies the remainder. The gene calls are TRBV12-3 or TRBV12-4 and TRBJ2-7, with 8 nucleotides matching TRBD2. V shed 5 bases and J 2 bases; nucleotides not matched to a gene: 8. CDR3 length: 15 amino acids. CDR3 region: CASSLTSGGAYEQYF. The DNA read from the CDR3 is TGTGCCAGCAGTCTGACTTCGGGAGGGGCCTACGAG.

In this sample, this clone turned up many times. CDR3 DNA, as far as it was read: TGTGCCAGCAGGGATCCGGGTTTCTATGGC. This sequence encodes CASRDPGFYG. The CDR3 as a whole reads CASRDPGFYGYTF. The V gene is TRBV11-2, the J gene TRBJ1-2; D unresolved. The read stops 3 residues short of the end of the CDR3; the missing end is completed from the germline J gene. This CDR3 has 13 residues. Trimming stripped 6 bases from V and 4 bases from J, with 12 bases between. The germline gives CDR1 SGHAT, CDR2 FQNNGV.

This clone was detected ten times or more. The DNA ends 3 residues before the CDR3 does, and the rest of the CDR3 is filled in from the germline J gene. The chain recombines TRBV7-9 with TRBJ1-1; TRBD1 aligns across 8 bases. CDR3 size: 11 residues. The trim removed 7 bases at V and 7 bases at J, leaving 2 bases unmatched. The germline V gene has CDR1 SEHNR and CDR2 FQNEAQ (reference sequence). CDR3 in amino acids: CASIRGLEAFF. The part of the CDR3 DNA that was read is TGTGCCAGCATCAGGGGGCTTGAA.

This clone came up many times. The read falls 3 residues short of the CDR3 end, and the missing part is taken from the germline J gene. The rearrangement links TRBV5-8 to TRBJ2-7, with 9 bases matching TRBD1. The CDR3 is 15 amino acids. Germline V gene sequence: CDR1 SGHTS, CDR2 YDEGEE. V was clipped by 4 bases and J by 5 bases; unmatched bases: 10. The CDR3 spells CASSGPGQGVNEQYF. The DNA read from the CDR3 is TGTGCCAGCAGCGGGCCGGGACAGGGTGTCAACGAG.

Points on this clone: Read sequence stops 3 residues before the CDR3 end, and the germline J gene provides the missing end. The chain is built from TRBV19 and TRBJ2-2, with D uncertain. The germline CDR1 and CDR2 sequences are LNHDA and SQIVND (reference sequence). This CDR3 comprises 13 residues. The covered CDR3 bases are TGTGCCAGTAGTCTCCAGAGAAATGAAAAG. This sequence encodes CASSLQRNEK. Given in full, the CDR3 is CASSLQRNEKLFF.

By share, this clone counts as medium-sized. CDR3 protein: CASRSGGSGNTIYF. CDR3 bases read: TGTGCCAGCAGATCAGGGGGCTCTGGAAACACC. This rearrangement joins TRBV6-2 or TRBV6-3 to TRBJ1-3; 7 bases map to TRBD1. The read stops 3 residues short of the end of the CDR3; the missing end is completed from the germline J gene. CDR1 is MNHEY and CDR2 is SVGEGT in the germline V gene. The trim removed 6 bases at V and 0 bases at J, leaving 2 bases unmatched. This CDR3 region has 14 residues.